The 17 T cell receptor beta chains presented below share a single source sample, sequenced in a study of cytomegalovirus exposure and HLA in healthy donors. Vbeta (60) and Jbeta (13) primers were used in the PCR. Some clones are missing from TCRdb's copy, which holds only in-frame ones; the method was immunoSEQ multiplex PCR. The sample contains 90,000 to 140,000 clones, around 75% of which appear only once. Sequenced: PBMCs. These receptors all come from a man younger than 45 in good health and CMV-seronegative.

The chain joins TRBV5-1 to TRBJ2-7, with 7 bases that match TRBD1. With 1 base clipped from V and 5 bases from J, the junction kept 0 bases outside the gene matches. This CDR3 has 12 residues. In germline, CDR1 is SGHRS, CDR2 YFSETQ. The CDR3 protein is CASSLQGDEQYF. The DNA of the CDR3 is TGCGCCAGCAGCTTGCAGGGGGACGAGCAGTACTTC.

CDR3 DNA: TGCGCCAGCAGCTACGCAACAGGGAGGGGCCCTGAAGCTTTCTTT. It is translated as CASSYATGRGPEAFF. The V call is TRBV5-1, the J call TRBJ1-1; maybe TRBD1 (6 bases). Germline V CDR1 and CDR2: SGHRS, YFSETQ. This CDR3 is built from 15 residues. The V end lost 3 bases, the J end lost 6 bases, and 18 bases lay between the germline ends.

CDR3 in amino acids: CASSLAVQGVYGYTF. The CDR3 DNA reads as TGTGCCAGCAGCTTGGCTGTACAGGGGGTCTATGGCTACACCTTC. J is TRBJ1-2 and V is TRBV5-6, with 8 positions matching TRBD1. This CDR3 spans 15 amino acids. V lost 0 bases to trimming and J lost 4 bases; unmatched junction nucleotides: 5. The V gene's germline CDR1 is SGHDT and CDR2 YYEEEE. Supplemented by reference TRBV5-6 and TRBJ1-2, the full variable domain reads DAGVTQSPTHLIKTRGQQVTLRCSPKSGHDTVSWYQQALGQGPQFIFQYYEEEERQRGNFPDRFSGHQFPNYSSELNVNALLLGDSALYLCASSLAVQGVYGYTFGSGTRLTVV.

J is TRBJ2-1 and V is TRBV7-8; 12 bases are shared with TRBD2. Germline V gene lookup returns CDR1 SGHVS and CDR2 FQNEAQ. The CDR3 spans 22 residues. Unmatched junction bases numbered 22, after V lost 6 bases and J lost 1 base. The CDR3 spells CASSQARGLAGYGVLSYNEQFF. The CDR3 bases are TGTGCCAGCAGTCAAGCCCGAGGACTAGCGGGGTACGGGGTGCTATCCTACAATGAGCAGTTCTTC.

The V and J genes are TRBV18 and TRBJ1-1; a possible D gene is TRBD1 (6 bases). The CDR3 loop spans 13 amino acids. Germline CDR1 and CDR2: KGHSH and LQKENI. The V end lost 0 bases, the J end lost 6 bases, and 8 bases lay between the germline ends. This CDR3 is CASSPPGGAEAFF. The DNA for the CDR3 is TGTGCCAGCTCACCACCAGGGGGGGCTGAAGCTTTCTTT.

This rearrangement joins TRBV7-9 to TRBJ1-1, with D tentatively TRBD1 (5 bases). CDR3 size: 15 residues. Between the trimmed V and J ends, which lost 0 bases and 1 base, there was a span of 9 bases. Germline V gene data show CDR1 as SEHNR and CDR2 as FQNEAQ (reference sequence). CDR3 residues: CASSLAMGGNTEAFF. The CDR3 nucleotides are TGTGCCAGCAGCTTAGCTATGGGGGGGAACACTGAAGCTTTCTTT.

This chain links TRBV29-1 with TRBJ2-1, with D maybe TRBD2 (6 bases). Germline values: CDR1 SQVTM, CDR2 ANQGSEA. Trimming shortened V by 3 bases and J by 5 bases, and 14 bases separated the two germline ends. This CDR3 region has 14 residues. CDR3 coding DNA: TGCAGCGTTGATAGGCGGGAATCCGACAATGAGCAGTTCTTC. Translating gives CSVDRRESDNEQFF.

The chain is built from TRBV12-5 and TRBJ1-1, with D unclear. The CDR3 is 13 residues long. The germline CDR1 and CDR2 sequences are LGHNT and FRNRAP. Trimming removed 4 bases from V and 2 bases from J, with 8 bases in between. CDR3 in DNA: TGTGCTAGTGGTTGGGGAGCTAACACTGAAGCTTTCTTT. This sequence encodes CASGWGANTEAFF.

The CDR3 DNA is TGTGCCAGTAGTGCCCAGATCAGCACAGATACGCAGTATTTT. It is translated as CASSAQISTDTQYF. The V and J genes are TRBV19 and TRBJ2-3; D remains ambiguous. The germline CDR1 and CDR2 sequences are LNHDA and SQIVND (reference sequence). The V and J ends lost 5 bases and 0 bases respectively, with 9 bases between them. This CDR3 contains 14 residues.

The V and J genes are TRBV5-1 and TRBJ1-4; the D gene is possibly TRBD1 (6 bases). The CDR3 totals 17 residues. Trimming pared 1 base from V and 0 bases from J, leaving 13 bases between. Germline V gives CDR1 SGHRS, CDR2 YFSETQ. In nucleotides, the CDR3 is TGCGCCAGCAGCTTGACTCCAGGACAGTCAACTAATGAAAAACTGTTTTTT. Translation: CASSLTPGQSTNEKLFF.

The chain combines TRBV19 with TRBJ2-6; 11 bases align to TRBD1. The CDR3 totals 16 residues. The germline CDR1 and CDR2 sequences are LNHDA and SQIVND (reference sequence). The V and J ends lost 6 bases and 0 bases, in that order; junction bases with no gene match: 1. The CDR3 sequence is CASRGTGGSGANVLTF. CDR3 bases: TGTGCCAGTAGGGGGACAGGGGGCTCTGGGGCCAACGTCCTGACTTTC. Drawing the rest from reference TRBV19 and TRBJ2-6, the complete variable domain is DGGITQSPKYLFRKEGQNVTLSCEQNLNHDAMYWYRQDPGQGLRLIYYSQIVNDFQKGDIAEGYSVSREKKESFPLTVTSAQKNPTAFYLCASRGTGGSGANVLTFGAGSRLTVL.

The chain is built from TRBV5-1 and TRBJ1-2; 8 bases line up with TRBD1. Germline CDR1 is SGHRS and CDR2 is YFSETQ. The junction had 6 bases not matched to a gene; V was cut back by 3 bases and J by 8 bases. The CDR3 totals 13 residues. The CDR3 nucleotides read TGCGCCAGCAGCTGGACAGGGACGAACGGCTACACCTTC. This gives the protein CASSWTGTNGYTF.

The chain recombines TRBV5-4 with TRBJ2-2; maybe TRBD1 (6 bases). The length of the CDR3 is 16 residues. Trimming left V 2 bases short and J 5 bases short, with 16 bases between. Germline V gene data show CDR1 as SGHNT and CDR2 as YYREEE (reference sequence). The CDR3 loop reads CASSLMSGVGTGELFF. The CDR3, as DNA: TGTGCCAGCAGCTTAATGTCAGGGGTCGGGACCGGGGAGCTGTTTTTT.

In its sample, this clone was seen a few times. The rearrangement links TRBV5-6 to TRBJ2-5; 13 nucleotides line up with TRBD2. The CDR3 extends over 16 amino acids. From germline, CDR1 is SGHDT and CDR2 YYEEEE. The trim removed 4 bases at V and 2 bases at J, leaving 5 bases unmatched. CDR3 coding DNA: TGTGCCAGCAGCACGGGACTAGCGGGACCACAAGAGACCCAGTACTTC. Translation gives CASSTGLAGPQETQYF.

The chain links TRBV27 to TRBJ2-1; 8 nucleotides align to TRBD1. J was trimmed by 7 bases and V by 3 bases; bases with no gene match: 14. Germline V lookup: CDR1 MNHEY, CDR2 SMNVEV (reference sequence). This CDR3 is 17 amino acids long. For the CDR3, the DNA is TGTGCCAGCAGTTTGGGCCCCGGTCAGGGGGCGGGTAATGAGCAGTTCTTC. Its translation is CASSLGPGQGAGNEQFF.

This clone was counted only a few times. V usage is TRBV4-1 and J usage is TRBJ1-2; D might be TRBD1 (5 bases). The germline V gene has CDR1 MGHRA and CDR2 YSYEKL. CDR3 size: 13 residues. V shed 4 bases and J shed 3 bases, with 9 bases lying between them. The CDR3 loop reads CASSLGTDYGYTF. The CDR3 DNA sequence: TGCGCCAGCAGCCTCGGGACTGACTATGGCTACACCTTC.

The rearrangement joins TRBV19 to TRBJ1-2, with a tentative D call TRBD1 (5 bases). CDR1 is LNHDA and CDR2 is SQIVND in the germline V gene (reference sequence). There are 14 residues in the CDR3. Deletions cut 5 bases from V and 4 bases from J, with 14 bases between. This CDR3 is CASSLDTASYGYTF. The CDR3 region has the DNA TGTGCCAGTAGTCTGGACACTGCTTCCTATGGCTACACCTTC.